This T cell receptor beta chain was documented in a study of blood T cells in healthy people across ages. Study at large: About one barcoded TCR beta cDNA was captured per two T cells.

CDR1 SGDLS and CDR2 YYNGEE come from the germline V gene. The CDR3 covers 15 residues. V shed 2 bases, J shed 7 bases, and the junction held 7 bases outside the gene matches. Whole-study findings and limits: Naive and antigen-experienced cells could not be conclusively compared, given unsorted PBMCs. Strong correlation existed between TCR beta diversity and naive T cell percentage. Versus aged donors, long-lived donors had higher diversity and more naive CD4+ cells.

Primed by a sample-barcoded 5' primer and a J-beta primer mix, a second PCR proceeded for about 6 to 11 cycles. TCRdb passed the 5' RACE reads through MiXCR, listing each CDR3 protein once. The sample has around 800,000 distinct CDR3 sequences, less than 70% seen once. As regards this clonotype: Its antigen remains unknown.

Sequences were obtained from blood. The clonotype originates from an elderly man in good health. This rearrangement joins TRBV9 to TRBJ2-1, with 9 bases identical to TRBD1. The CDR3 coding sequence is TGTGCCAGCAGCGTTCTACAGGGGGCTCGGAATGAGCAGTTCTTC. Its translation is CASSVLQGARNEQFF.